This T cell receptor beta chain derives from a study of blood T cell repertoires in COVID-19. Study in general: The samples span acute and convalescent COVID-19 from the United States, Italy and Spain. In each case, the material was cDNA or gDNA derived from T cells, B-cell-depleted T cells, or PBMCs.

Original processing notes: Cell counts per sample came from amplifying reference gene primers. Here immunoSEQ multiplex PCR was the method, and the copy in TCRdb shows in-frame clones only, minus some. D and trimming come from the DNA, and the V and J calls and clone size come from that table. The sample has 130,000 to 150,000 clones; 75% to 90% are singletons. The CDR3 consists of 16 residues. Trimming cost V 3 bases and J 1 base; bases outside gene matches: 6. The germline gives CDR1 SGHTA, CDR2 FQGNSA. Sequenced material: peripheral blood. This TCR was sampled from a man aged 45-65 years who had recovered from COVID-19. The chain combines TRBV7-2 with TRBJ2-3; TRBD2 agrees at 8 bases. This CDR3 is CASSFGGGPGTDTQYF. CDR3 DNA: TGTGCCAGCAGCTTCGGGGGGGGGCCAGGCACAGATACGCAGTATTTT.